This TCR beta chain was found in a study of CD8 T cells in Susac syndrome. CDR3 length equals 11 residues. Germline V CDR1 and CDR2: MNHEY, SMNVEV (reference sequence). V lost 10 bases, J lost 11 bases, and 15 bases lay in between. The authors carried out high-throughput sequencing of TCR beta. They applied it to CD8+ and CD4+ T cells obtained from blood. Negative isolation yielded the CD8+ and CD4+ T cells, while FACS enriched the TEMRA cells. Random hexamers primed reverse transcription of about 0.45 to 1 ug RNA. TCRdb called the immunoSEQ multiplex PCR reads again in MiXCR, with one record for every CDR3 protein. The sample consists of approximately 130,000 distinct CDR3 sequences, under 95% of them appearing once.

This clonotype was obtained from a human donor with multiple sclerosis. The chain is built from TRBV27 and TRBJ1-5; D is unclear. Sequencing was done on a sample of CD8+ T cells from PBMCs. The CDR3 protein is CATGVEVAQHF. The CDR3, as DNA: TGTGCCACCGGGGTGGAGGTAGCCCAGCATTTT.